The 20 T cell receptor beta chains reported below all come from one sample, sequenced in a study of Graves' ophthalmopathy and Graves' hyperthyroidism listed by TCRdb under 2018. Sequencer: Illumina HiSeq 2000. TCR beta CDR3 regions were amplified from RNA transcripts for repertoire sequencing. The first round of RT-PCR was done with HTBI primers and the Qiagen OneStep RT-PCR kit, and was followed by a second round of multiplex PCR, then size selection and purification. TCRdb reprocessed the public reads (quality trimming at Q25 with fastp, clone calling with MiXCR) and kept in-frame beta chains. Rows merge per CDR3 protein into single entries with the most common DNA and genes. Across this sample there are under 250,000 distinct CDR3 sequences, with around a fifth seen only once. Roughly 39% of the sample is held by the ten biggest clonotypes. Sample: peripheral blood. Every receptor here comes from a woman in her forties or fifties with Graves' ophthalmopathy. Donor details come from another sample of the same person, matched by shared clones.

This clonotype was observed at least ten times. This chain's CDR3 is CAWSVQRQAQGYTF. CDR3 sequence (DNA): TGTGCCTGGAGTGTACAAAGGCAGGCTCAAGGCTACACCTTC. The chain couples TRBV30 to TRBJ1-2; D not certain. The CDR3 has 14 residues. V was shortened by 0 bases and J by 8 bases, with 16 bases between the two germline ends. Per the germline V gene, CDR1 is GTSNPN and CDR2 is SVGIG (reference sequence).

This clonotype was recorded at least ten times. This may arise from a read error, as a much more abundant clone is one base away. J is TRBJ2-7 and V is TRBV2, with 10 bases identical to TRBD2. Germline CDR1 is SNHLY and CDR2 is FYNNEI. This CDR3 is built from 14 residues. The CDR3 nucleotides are TGTGCCGGCAGGGCTACTAGCGGGGCCTACGAGCAGTACTTC. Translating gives CAGRATSGAYEQYF.

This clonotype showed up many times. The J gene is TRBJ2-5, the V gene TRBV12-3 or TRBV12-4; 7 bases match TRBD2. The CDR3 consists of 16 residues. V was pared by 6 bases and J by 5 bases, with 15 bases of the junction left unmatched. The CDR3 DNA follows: TGTGCCAGCAGCTCCAGTCTCAGGGAGGGTGGCGAGACCCAGTACTTC. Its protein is CASSSSLREGGETQYF.

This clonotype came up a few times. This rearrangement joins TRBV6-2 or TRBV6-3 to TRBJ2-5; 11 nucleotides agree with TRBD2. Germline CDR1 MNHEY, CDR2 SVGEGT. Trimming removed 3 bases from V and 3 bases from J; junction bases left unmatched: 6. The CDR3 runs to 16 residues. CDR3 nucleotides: TGTGCCAGCAGTTATGGTCCGGGACTAGCGGAAGAGACCCAGTACTTC. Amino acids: CASSYGPGLAEETQYF.

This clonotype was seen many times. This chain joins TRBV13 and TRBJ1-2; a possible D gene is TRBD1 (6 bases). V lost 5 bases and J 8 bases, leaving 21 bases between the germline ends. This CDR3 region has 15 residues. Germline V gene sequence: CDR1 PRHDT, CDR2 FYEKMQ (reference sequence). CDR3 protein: CASSQGHQSFMGYTF. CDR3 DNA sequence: TGTGCCAGCAGCCAGGGACACCAGAGTTTTATGGGCTACACCTTC.

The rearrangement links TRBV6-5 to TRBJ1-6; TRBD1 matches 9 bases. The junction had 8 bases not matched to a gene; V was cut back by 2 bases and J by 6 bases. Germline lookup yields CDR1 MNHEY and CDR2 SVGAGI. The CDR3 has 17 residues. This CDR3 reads CASSYHGQGNINSPLHF. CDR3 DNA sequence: TGTGCCAGCAGTTACCATGGACAGGGGAATATTAATTCACCCCTCCACTTT.

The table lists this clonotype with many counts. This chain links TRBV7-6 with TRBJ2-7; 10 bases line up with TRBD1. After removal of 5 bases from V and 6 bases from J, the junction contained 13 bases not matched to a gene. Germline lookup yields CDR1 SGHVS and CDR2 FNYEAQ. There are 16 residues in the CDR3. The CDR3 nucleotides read TGTGCCAGCAGCGAGAACTCCGGGACAGGGGCACTCGAGCAGTACTTC. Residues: CASSENSGTGALEQYF.

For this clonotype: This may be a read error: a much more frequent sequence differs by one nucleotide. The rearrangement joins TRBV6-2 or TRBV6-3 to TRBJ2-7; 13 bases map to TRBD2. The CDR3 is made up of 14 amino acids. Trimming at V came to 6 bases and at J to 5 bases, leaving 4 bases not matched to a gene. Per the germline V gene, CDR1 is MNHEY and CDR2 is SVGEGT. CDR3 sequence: CASRQLAGGDEQYF. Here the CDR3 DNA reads TGTGCCAGCAGGCAACTAGCGGGAGGGGACGAGCAGTACTTC.

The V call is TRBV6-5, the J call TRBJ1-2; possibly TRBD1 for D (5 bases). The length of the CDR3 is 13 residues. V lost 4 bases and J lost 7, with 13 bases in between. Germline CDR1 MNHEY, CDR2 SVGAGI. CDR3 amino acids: CASSSVGETGYTF. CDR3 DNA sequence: TGTGCCAGCAGTTCGGTGGGGGAAACTGGCTACACCTTC.

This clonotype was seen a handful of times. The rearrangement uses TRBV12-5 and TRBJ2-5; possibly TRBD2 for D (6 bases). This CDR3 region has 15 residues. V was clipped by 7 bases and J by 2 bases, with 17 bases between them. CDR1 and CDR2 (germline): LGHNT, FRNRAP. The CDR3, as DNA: TGTGCTAGTGCCCTGGGGGGTGGGGGTCAAGAGACCCAGTACTTC. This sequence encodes CASALGGGGQETQYF.

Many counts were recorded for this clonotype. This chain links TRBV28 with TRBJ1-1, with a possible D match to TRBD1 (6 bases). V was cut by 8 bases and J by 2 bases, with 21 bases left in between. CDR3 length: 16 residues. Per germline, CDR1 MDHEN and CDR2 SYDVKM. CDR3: CASPPPGVLKNTEAFF. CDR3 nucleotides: TGTGCCAGCCCCCCGCCAGGGGTACTCAAAAACACTGAAGCTTTCTTT.

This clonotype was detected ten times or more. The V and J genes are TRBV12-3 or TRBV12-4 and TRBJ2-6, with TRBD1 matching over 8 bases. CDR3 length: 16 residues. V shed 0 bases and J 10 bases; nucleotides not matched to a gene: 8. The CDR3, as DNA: TGTGCCAGCAGTTTAGCGGGACAGGTCGTTCCAAACGTCCTGACTTTC. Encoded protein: CASSLAGQVVPNVLTF.

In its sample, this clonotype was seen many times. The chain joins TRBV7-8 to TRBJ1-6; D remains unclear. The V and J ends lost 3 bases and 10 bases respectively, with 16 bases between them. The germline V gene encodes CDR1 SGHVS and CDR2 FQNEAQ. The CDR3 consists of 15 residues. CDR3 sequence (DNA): TGTGCCAGCAGCTTTCTGTCCGCAGAGCGATCACCCCTCCACTTT. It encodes CASSFLSAERSPLHF.

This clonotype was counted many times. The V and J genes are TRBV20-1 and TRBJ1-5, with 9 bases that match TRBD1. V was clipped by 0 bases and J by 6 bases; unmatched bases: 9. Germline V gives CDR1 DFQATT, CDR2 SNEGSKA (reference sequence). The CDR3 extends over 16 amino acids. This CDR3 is CSARDSAGTGSQPQHF. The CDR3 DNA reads TGCAGTGCTAGAGACAGTGCCGGGACAGGGTCTCAGCCCCAGCATTTT.

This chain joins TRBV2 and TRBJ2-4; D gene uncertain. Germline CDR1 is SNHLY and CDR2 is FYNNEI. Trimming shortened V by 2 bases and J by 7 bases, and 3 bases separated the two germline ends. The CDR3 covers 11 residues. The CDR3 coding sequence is TGTGCCAGCAGTGAAAATAACATTCAGTACTTC. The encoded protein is CASSENNIQYF.

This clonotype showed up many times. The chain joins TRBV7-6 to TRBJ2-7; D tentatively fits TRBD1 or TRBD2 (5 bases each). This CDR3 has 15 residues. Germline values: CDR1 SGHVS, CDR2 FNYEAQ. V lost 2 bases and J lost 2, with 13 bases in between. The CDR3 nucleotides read TGTGCCAGCAGCTTAAGAGGGGCCAACCCCTACGAGCAGTACTTC. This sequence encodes CASSLRGANPYEQYF.

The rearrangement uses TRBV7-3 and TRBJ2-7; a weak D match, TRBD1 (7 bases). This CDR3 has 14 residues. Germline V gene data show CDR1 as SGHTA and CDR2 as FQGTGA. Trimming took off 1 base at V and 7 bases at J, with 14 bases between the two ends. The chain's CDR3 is CASSLSRQGGEQYF. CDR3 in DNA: TGTGCCAGCAGCTTAAGTCGGCAGGGGGGTGAGCAGTACTTC.

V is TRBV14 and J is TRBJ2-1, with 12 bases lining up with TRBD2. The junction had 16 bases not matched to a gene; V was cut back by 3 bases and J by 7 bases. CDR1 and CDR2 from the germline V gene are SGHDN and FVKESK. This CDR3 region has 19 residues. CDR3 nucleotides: TGTGCCAGCAGCCAGGGAACAGGGGCTAGCGGGAGGGCCAAAAATGAGCAGTTCTTC. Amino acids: CASSQGTGASGRAKNEQFF.

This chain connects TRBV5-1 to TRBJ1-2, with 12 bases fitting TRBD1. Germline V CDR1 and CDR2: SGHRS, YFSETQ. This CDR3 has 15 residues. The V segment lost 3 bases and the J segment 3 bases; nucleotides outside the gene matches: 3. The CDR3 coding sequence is TGCGCCAGCAGCTCCGGGACAGGGGGCTACTATGGCTACACCTTC. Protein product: CASSSGTGGYYGYTF.

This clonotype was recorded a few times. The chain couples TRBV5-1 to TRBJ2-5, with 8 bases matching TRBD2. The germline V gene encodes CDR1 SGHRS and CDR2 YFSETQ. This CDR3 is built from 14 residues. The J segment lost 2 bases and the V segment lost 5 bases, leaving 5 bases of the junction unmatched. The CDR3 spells CASRASGYQETQYF. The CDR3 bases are TGCGCCAGCAGGGCTAGCGGGTATCAAGAGACCCAGTACTTC.